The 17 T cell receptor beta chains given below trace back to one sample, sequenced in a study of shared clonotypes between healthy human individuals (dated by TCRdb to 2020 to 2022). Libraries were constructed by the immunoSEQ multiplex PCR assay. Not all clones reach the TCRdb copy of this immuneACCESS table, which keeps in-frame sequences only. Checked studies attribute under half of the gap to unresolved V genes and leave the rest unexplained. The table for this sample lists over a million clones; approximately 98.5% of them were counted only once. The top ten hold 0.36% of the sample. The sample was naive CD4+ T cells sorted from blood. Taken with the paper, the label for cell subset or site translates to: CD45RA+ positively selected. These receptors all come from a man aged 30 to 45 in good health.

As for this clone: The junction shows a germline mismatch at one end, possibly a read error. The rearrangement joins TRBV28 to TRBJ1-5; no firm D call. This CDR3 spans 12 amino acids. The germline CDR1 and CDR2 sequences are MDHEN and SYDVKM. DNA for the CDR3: TGTGCCAGCTGTTTGGGGAATCAGCCCCAGCATTTT. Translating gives CASCLGNQPQHF.

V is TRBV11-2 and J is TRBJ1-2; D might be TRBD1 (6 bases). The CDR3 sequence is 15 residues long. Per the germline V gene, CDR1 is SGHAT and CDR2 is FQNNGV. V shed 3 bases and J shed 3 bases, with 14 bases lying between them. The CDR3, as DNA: TGTGCCAGCAGCTTTGGGACGGGGGCGGACTATGGCTACACCTTC. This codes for CASSFGTGADYGYTF.

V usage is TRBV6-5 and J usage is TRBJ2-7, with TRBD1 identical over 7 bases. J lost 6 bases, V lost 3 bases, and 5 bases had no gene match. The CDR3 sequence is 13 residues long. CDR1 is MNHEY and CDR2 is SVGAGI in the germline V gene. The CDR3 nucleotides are TGTGCCAGCAGTTATACTACAGGGGTCGAGCAGTACTTC. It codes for CASSYTTGVEQYF.

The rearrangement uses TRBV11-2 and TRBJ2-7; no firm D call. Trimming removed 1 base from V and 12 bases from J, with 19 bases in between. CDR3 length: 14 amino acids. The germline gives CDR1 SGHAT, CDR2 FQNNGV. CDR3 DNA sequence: TGTGCCAGCAGCTTAGCTCCGGATTCCCGAGGTTGGTACTTC. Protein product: CASSLAPDSRGWYF. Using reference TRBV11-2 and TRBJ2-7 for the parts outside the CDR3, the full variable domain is EAGVAQSPRYKIIEKRQSVAFWCNPISGHATLYWYQQILGQGPKLLIQFQNNGVVDDSQLPKDRFSAERLKGVDSTLKIQPAKLEDSAVYLCASSLAPDSRGWYFGPGTRLTVT.

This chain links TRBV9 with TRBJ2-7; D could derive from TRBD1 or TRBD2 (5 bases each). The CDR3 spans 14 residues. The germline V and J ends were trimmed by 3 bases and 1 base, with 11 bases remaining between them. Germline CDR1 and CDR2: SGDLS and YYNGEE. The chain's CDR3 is CASSGDPGSYEQYF. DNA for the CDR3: TGTGCCAGCAGCGGGGACCCAGGATCCTACGAGCAGTACTTC. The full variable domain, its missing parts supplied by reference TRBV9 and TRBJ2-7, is DSGVTQTPKHLITATGQRVTLRCSPRSGDLSVYWYQQSLDQGLQFLIQYYNGEERAKGNILERFSAQQFPDLHSELNLSSLELGDSALYFCASSGDPGSYEQYFGPGTRLTVT.

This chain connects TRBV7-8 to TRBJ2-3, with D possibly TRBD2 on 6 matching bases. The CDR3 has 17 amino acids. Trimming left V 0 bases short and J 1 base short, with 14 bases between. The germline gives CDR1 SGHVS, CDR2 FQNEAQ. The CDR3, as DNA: TGTGCCAGCAGCTTAGCGACATTGCGGGACCGCACAGATACGCAGTATTTT. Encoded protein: CASSLATLRDRTDTQYF. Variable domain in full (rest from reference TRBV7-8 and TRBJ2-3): GAGVSQSPRYKVAKRGQDVALRCDPISGHVSLFWYQQALGQGPEFLTYFQNEAQLDKSGLPSDRFFAERPEGSVSTLKIQRTQQEDSAVYLCASSLATLRDRTDTQYFGPGTRLTVL.

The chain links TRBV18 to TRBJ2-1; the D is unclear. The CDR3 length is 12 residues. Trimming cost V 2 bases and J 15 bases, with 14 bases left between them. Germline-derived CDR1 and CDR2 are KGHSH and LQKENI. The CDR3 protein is CASSPELYRRFF. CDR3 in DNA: TGTGCCAGCTCACCAGAACTTTACCGGCGGTTCTTC. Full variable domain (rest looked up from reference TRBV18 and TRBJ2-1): NAGVMQNPRHLVRRRGQEARLRCSPMKGHSHVYWYRQLPEEGLKFMVYLQKENIIDESGMPKERFSAEFPKEGPSILRIQQVVRGDSAAYFCASSPELYRRFFGPGTRLTVL.

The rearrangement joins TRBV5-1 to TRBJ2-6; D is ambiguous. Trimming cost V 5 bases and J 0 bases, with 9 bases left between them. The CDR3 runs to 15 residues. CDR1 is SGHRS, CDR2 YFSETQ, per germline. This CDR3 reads CASSLEYSGANVLTF. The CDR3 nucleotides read TGCGCCAGCAGTCTCGAGTACTCTGGGGCCAACGTCCTGACTTTC.

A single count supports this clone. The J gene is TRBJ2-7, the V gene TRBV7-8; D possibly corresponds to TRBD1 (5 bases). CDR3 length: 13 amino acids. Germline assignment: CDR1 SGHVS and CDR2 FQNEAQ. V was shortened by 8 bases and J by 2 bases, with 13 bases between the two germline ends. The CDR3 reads CASGQYLAYEQYF. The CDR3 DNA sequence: TGTGCCAGCGGACAATACTTGGCCTACGAGCAGTACTTC.

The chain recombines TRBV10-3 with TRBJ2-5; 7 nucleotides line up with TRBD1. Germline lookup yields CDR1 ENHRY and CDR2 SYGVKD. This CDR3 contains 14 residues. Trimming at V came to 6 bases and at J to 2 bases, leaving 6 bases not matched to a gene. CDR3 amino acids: CAIRDPGQQETQYF. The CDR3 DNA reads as TGTGCCATCAGAGATCCGGGACAGCAAGAGACCCAGTACTTC.

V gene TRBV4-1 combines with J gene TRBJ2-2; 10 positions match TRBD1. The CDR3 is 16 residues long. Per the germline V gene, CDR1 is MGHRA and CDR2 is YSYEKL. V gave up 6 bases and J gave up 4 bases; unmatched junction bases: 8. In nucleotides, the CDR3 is TGCGCCAGCAGTCCCCTACGGACAGGGGGCACCGGGGAGCTGTTTTTT. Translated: CASSPLRTGGTGELFF.

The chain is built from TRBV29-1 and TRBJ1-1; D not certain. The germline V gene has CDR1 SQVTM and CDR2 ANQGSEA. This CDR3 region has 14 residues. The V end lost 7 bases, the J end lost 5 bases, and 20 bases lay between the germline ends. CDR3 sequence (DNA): TGCAGCGCTGTGTGGCATGCGGCTATTACTGAAGCTTTCTTT. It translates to CSAVWHAAITEAFF.

CDR3 sequence: CASSPSRGATEAFF. The CDR3 nucleotides are TGTGCCAGTAGCCCGTCGAGAGGGGCCACTGAAGCTTTCTTT. J is TRBJ1-1 and V is TRBV19, with D perhaps TRBD1 (5 bases). Germline V lookup: CDR1 LNHDA, CDR2 SQIVND (reference sequence). V was cut by 6 bases and J by 4 bases, with 15 bases left in between. The length of the CDR3 is 14 residues.

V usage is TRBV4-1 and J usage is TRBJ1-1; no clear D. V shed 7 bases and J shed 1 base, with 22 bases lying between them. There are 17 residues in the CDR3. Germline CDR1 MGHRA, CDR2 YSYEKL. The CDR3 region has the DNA TGCGCCAGCACCTTTCATTCGTTGTCGGTTGGGAACACTGAAGCTTTCTTT. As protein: CASTFHSLSVGNTEAFF.

The CDR3 sequence: CASSLSPTEKETQYF. The CDR3 bases are TGCGCCAGCAGCTTGTCCCCGACAGAGAAAGAGACCCAGTACTTC. V gene TRBV5-1 combines with J gene TRBJ2-5, with D maybe TRBD1 (5 bases). The CDR3 sequence is 15 residues long. Trimming shortened V by 1 base and J by 3 bases, and 13 bases separated the two germline ends. Per the germline V gene, CDR1 is SGHRS and CDR2 is YFSETQ.

CDR3 sequence (DNA): TGTGCCAGCAGCAGAGACAGGGTGGATGAAAAACTGTTTTTT. It specifies CASSRDRVDEKLFF. The chain carries TRBV28 and TRBJ1-4; 7 nucleotides line up with TRBD1. V lost 6 bases to trimming and J lost 6 bases; unmatched junction nucleotides: 7. Germline assignment: CDR1 MDHEN and CDR2 SYDVKM. This CDR3 is built from 14 residues.

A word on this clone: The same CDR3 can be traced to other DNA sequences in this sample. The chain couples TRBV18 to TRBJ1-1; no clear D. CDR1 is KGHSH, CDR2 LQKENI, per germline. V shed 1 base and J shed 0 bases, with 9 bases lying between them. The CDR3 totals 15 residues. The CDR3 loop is CASSPLPDMNTEAFF. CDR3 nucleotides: TGTGCCAGCTCACCACTTCCAGACATGAACACTGAAGCTTTCTTT.